Described below is a single T cell receptor beta chain sequence and its context. Its antigen is not yet known. Within one base of it there is no much larger clone, and no base qualities were kept. This sample is part of a study of radiation and T cells in renal cell carcinoma (dated by TCRdb to 2019 to 2021). Regarding the study in general: Samples came from a clinical trial, in which primary renal cell carcinomas received 15 Gy stereotactic body radiation therapy followed by nephrectomy 4 weeks later. TCR beta sequencing covered 50 to 55 samples in total, comprising roughly 25 tumors and roughly 27 peripheral blood samples. Across all 55 or so samples, several million unique CDR3 nucleotide sequences encoding around 2,500,000 unique CDR3 amino acid sequences were identified. Summary of the overall study and its limitations: Because pretreatment tumor biopsies were not available, the baseline intratumoral presence of clonotypes could not be determined. Effects of radiation dose or scheduling on the TCR repertoire could not be addressed with the single-armed trial design. In blood, the top tumor clonotypes increased between baseline and 2 weeks post-radiation and then shrank by 4 weeks, which suggests that tumor-resident clones expanded only transiently. Changes in the blood repertoire were not tracked past 4 weeks after treatment.

TCR beta libraries were generated from genomic DNA with the immunoSEQ kit, following the manufacturer's recommendations. To prepare the libraries, a first multiplex PCR with proprietary primers was run, followed by a second PCR that added unique barcodes, and a bead cleanup was done after each round. Each sample batch included a kit-provided positive control reaction and a negative control reaction. The final libraries were assessed on an Agilent 4200 TapeStation D1000 ScreenTape, pooled by volume, and quantified by qPCR. Sequencing ran on an Illumina NextSeq500 with a MidOutput 150-cycle cartridge, using 156 Read1 and 15 Index1 cycles with kit custom primers. The pooled library was loaded at around 1.1 pM with about 20% PhiX control spiked in. The source study handled its data this way. Vendor-processed data were analyzed in R, and a clonotype was defined as all T cells sharing the same CDR3 nucleotide sequence. For clone abundance analyses, frequencies were normalized to the 10,000 most abundant clones in each sample. Public T cell clones, which averaged fewer than five per sample, were removed prior to analysis. A difference in abundance of at least 32-fold between compartments was used to define tumor-enriched and baseline blood-enriched clonotypes. A beta-binomial differential abundance model was used to identify clonotypes that expanded or contracted between blood time points. The Baroni-Urbani and Buser coefficient was used to measure tumor-blood repertoire similarity, and groups were compared with two-tailed Wilcoxon tests in R. TCRdb re-hosts the immuneACCESS table, in-frame sequences only. Its copies lack some clones; in the studies checked, an unresolved V gene accounts for under half of them, and the cause for the rest is not known. That table is the source of V, J and clone size, and D and trimming were worked out from the DNA. The sample yields tens of thousands of clones; roughly three quarters were counted once. The ten largest account for roughly 40% of the sample.

The germline V gene yields MNHEY for CDR1 and SVGAGI for CDR2. The junction shows trimming of 0 bases on V and 2 bases on J, and the gene matches do not reach 1 base of it. The CDR3, cysteine through phenylalanine, is 15 amino acids long. Here the CDR3 DNA is all that survives: 45 bases in frame from base 1. Read against the paper, the sample's time point label means: baseline pretreatment blood. The treatment or condition label on this specimen signifies: 15 Gy SBRT to primary tumor, nephrectomy 4 weeks later. To follow tumor-enriched clonotypes, peripheral blood was collected serially from radiation-treated patients at baseline and again at 2 weeks and 4 weeks after SBRT. All patients had renal cell carcinoma with clear cell pathology. Genomic DNA for TCR sequencing was prepared using the QIAamp DNA Blood Mini Kit (Qiagen). The analyses included just those samples that passed every quality control check.

Recombination joined TRBV6-5 with TRBJ2-5, with 9 bases in between that match TRBD2. The starting material was blood, obtained from a patient whose treatment included radiotherapy and nephrectomy. This clonotype was obtained from a man aged 55 to 70 with renal cell carcinoma. CDR3 reads: CASSYSLAGQETQYF. The DNA reads as follows: TGTGCCAGCAGTTACTCCCTAGCGGGACAAGAGACCCAGTACTTC.